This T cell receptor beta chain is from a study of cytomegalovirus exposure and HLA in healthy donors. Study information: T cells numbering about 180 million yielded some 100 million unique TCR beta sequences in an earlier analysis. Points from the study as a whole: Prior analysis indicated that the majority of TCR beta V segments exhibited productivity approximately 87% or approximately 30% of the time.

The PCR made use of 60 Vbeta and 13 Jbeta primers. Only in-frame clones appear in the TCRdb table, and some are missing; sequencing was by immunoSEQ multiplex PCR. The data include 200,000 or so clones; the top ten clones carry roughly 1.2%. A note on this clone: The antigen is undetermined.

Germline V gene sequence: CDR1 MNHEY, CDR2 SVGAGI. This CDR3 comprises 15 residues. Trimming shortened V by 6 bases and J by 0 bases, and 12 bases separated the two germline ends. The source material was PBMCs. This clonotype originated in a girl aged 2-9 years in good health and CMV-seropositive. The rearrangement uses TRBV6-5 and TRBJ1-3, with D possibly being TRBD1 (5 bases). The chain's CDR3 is CASRSGLNSGNTIYF. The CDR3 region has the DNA TGTGCCAGCAGATCGGGACTGAACTCTGGAAACACCATATATTTT.